Reported below is one TCR beta chain. The antigen is undetermined. This sample was taken from a study of T cell responses to AZD1222 COVID-19 vaccine. Per germline, CDR1 SGHKS and CDR2 YYEKEE (reference sequence). J was trimmed by 6 bases and V by 3 bases; bases with no gene match: 8. This CDR3 has 15 amino acids. Profiled with immunoSEQ multiplex PCR; TCRdb holds only in-frame clones, not every one. The table includes about 140,000 clones, 70% to 90% detected once. Broader study findings: Only a handful of AZD1222 recipients, roughly 6 in all, had baseline seropositivity.

The chain recombines TRBV5-5 with TRBJ2-1; 8 bases line up with TRBD1. The receptor's source is an adult in good health. The input for sequencing was peripheral blood, taken on day 0 of AZD1222 vaccination. CDR3 loop: CASSSKSDRVNEQFF. The CDR3 bases are TGTGCCAGCAGCTCCAAATCGGACAGGGTCAATGAGCAGTTCTTC.